In its sample, the clone carrying this T cell receptor beta chain was seen a few times. Its antigen is as yet unknown. PCR employed 60 Vbeta and 13 Jbeta primers. Assay: immunoSEQ multiplex PCR; the TCRdb copy retains only in-frame clones and omits some. The sample comprises about 80,000 clones, less than 80% of which are singletons, and 6.5% to 7.5% rests with the top ten. This specimen belongs to a study of cytomegalovirus exposure and HLA in healthy donors. Study outcomes and limitations: Roughly uniform sequencing depth across donors was assumed, possibly incorrectly. Some V segments, TRBV6-2 and TRBV6-3 among them, were indistinguishable and were therefore excluded.

CDR1 MNHNY and CDR2 SVGAGI come from the germline V gene (reference sequence). V lost 2 bases to trimming and J lost 2 bases, with 13 bases between them. The CDR3 totals 15 residues. Sequenced sample: PBMCs. The source is a woman aged 45 to 65 in good health and CMV-seropositive. The chain combines TRBV6-6 with TRBJ2-7, with a tentative D call TRBD2 (6 bases). This chain's CDR3 is CASSYLGTGAYEQYF. CDR3 nucleotide sequence: TGTGCCAGCAGTTACCTCGGGACGGGAGCCTACGAGCAGTACTTC.